These 19 T cell receptor beta chains were sequenced from one sample in a study of T cells after posttransplantation cyclophosphamide. Clones were read by immunoSEQ multiplex PCR, and TCRdb kept only the in-frame ones, dropping some. The sample holds roughly 70,000 clones, just under 95% seen once. Sequenced material: PBMCs. These receptors were taken from a woman aged 25-40 years in good health and a related stem cell transplant donor.

The chain employs TRBV7-7 and TRBJ2-5, with no clear D. CDR3 length: 15 amino acids. Per germline, CDR1 SSHAT and CDR2 FNYEAQ (reference sequence). Trimming pared 5 bases from V and 5 bases from J, leaving 18 bases between. The chain's CDR3 is CASSPNSAVGETQYF. The CDR3 region has the DNA TGTGCCAGCAGCCCTAACAGTGCCGTAGGGGAGACCCAGTACTTC.

The chain is built from TRBV19 and TRBJ2-2; 7 bases fit TRBD2. The CDR3 length is 16 residues. With V trimmed by 3 bases and J by 6 bases, 10 bases remained unmatched. Germline CDR1 reads LNHDA; CDR2 reads SQIVND (reference sequence). The CDR3 DNA reads TGTGCCAGTAGTATCCTCGGACGGGGGGATGCCGGGGAGCTGTTTTTT. It yields the protein CASSILGRGDAGELFF.

V is TRBV6-4 and J is TRBJ2-1, with 9 bases identical to TRBD1. V lost 3 bases, J lost 1 base, and 1 base stayed unmatched. CDR1 is MRHNA and CDR2 is SNTAGT in the germline V gene. This CDR3 contains 15 residues. CDR3 DNA: TGTGCCAGCAGTGAGGACAGGGGTTCCTACAATGAGCAGTTCTTC. This encodes CASSEDRGSYNEQFF.

V gene TRBV4-3 combines with J gene TRBJ1-1, with no clear D. Per germline, CDR1 LGHNA and CDR2 YSLEER. This CDR3 is 13 amino acids long. Deletions cut 0 bases from V and 4 bases from J, with 6 bases between. CDR3 sequence (DNA): TGCGCCAGCAGCCAAGACACGGGCACTGAAGCTTTCTTT. Encoded protein: CASSQDTGTEAFF.

The V call is TRBV5-1, the J call TRBJ1-1; D unclear. Trimming took off 0 bases at V and 0 bases at J, with 6 bases between the two ends. Germline lookup yields CDR1 SGHRS and CDR2 YFSETQ. CDR3 length: 14 amino acids. CDR3 in amino acids: CASSLDGVNTEAFF. In DNA, the CDR3 is TGCGCCAGCAGCTTGGATGGGGTGAACACTGAAGCTTTCTTT.

The chain links TRBV10-1 to TRBJ2-7; no firm D call. CDR3 length: 13 amino acids. Germline-derived CDR1 and CDR2 are WNHNN and SYGVQD (reference sequence). V shed 4 bases and J shed 3 bases, with 10 bases lying between them. DNA for the CDR3: TGCGCCAGCAGTGTTTCCACAGACTACGAGCAGTACTTC. The encoded protein is CASSVSTDYEQYF.

This rearrangement joins TRBV15 to TRBJ2-3; D call uncertain. Trimming cost V 0 bases and J 0 bases, with 13 bases left between them. The CDR3 is 17 amino acids. CDR1 and CDR2 from the germline V gene are LNHNV and YYDKDF (reference sequence). The CDR3: CATSRDRRRYSTDTQYF. The CDR3 nucleotides are TGTGCCACCAGCAGAGATAGACGGCGATATAGCACAGATACGCAGTATTTT.

In its sample, this clone was seen once. This sequence joins TRBV4-3 and TRBJ1-6, with TRBD1 as a possible D gene (6 bases). The V and J ends lost 2 bases and 0 bases respectively, with 11 bases between them. Germline V gives CDR1 LGHNA, CDR2 YSLEER. This CDR3 region has 17 residues. The CDR3 spells CASSQRGLNSYNSPLHF. The CDR3 region has the DNA TGCGCCAGCAGCCAACGGGGGCTTAACTCCTATAATTCACCCCTCCACTTT.

The chain is built from TRBV7-2 and TRBJ1-4; D is unclear. V dropped 2 bases and J dropped 0 bases, with 10 bases sitting between them. Germline V gene data show CDR1 as SGHTA and CDR2 as FQGNSA. The length of the CDR3 is 16 residues. The CDR3 region has the DNA TGTGCCAGCAGCTTAAGGTCGGGTGCAACTAATGAAAAACTGTTTTTT. This codes for CASSLRSGATNEKLFF.

The chain uses TRBV7-2 and TRBJ1-2; 11 positions agree with TRBD1. CDR1 and CDR2 from the germline V gene are SGHTA and FQGNSA. The length of the CDR3 is 16 residues. The J segment lost 4 bases and the V segment lost 6 bases, leaving 10 bases of the junction unmatched. CDR3 region: CASSPGGTGGGYGYTF. CDR3 sequence (DNA): TGTGCCAGCAGTCCAGGTGGGACAGGGGGTGGCTATGGCTACACCTTC.

The chain is built from TRBV9 and TRBJ2-7; 9 nucleotides match TRBD2. The length of the CDR3 is 15 residues. Germline CDR1 reads SGDLS; CDR2 reads YYNGEE. With 4 bases clipped from V and 4 bases from J, the junction kept 9 bases outside the gene matches. The CDR3 loop is CASSLGAGGQYEQYF. The CDR3 DNA reads TGTGCCAGCAGCCTCGGTGCGGGGGGGCAGTACGAGCAGTACTTC.

V gene TRBV6-5 combines with J gene TRBJ2-5, with 14 bases identical to TRBD2. CDR3 size: 15 residues. With 6 bases clipped from V and 4 bases from J, the junction kept 4 bases outside the gene matches. Germline values: CDR1 MNHEY, CDR2 SVGAGI. CDR3 nucleotide sequence: TGTGCCAGCAGGACTAGCGGGGGGGCGGGAGAGACCCAGTACTTC. This encodes CASRTSGGAGETQYF.

This sequence joins TRBV7-8 and TRBJ2-7; weak D call: TRBD2 (6 bases). Germline V lookup: CDR1 SGHVS, CDR2 FQNEAQ. The CDR3 totals 16 residues. V shed 2 bases and J shed 4 bases, with 18 bases lying between them. This CDR3 reads CASSLRAGGRRYEQYF. CDR3 in DNA: TGTGCCAGCAGCTTACGGGCAGGAGGGCGCAGGTACGAGCAGTACTTC.

This sequence joins TRBV7-9 and TRBJ2-7; D might be TRBD2 (5 bases). V dropped 11 bases and J dropped 5 bases, with 13 bases sitting between them. CDR3 length: 11 amino acids. The germline CDR1 and CDR2 sequences are SEHNR and FQNEAQ (reference sequence). The CDR3 sequence: CAVPEGNEQYF. The CDR3 nucleotides read TGTGCCGTCCCCGAGGGAAACGAGCAGTACTTC.

The rearrangement joins TRBV28 to TRBJ1-2; D possibly corresponds to TRBD1 (6 bases). V was trimmed by 3 bases and J by 8 bases, leaving 13 bases between them. The CDR3 is 13 residues long. Germline CDR1 is MDHEN and CDR2 is SYDVKM. In nucleotides, the CDR3 is TGTGCCAGCAGTTTGGCGGGGGGCAAGGGCTACACCTTC. It is translated as CASSLAGGKGYTF.

The chain has TRBV29-1 and TRBJ1-2; D perhaps matches TRBD1 (6 bases). CDR3 length: 14 residues. V dropped 5 bases and J dropped 0 bases, with 13 bases sitting between them. Germline V lookup: CDR1 SQVTM, CDR2 ANQGSEA. CDR3 loop: CSVTRTVANYGYTF. In nucleotides, the CDR3 is TGCAGCGTTACCCGGACAGTGGCTAACTATGGCTACACCTTC. The whole variable domain, filled in from reference TRBV29-1 and TRBJ1-2, reads SAVISQKPSRDICQRGTSLTIQCQVDSQVTMMFWYRQQPGQSLTLIATANQGSEATYESGFVIDKFPISRPNLTFSTLTVSNMSPEDSSIYLCSVTRTVANYGYTFGSGTRLTVV.

The chain joins TRBV28 to TRBJ1-2, with D uncertain. CDR3 length equals 15 residues. Trimming took 5 bases from V and 2 from J, leaving 15 bases between them. Germline lookup yields CDR1 MDHEN and CDR2 SYDVKM. The CDR3 nucleotides are TGTGCCAGCAGTCCGCCCGGGAGAGCGAACTATGGCTACACCTTC. Translating it yields CASSPPGRANYGYTF.

V usage is TRBV6-1 and J usage is TRBJ1-1; D is perhaps TRBD1 (6 bases). There are 15 residues in the CDR3. Germline V gene sequence: CDR1 MNHNS, CDR2 SASEGT. The ends were cut back, 5 bases at V and 3 bases at J, with 16 bases in the middle. CDR3 bases: TGTGCCAGCAGTAACCACAGGGTTGGGGACACTGAAGCTTTCTTT. As protein: CASSNHRVGDTEAFF.

The rearrangement links TRBV19 to TRBJ1-5; the D is unclear. This CDR3 region has 13 residues. Trimming shortened V by 7 bases and J by 6 bases, and 13 bases separated the two germline ends. The germline gives CDR1 LNHDA, CDR2 SQIVND (reference sequence). CDR3 sequence (DNA): TGTGCCAGTACCCGGAGATTGGGTCAGCCCCAGCATTTT. Translating gives CASTRRLGQPQHF.